This T cell receptor beta chain was identified during a study of cytomegalovirus exposure and HLA in healthy donors. The junction had 5 bases not matched to a gene; V was cut back by 5 bases and J by 2 bases. Germline-derived CDR1 and CDR2 are SGHVS and FQNEAQ. This CDR3 is built from 14 residues. This clone was seen a single time. It was with 60 Vbeta and 13 Jbeta primers that the PCR ran. Sequenced by immunoSEQ multiplex PCR; TCRdb stores in-frame clones only, minus some. This sample has some 200,000 clones, with more than 65% found just once. Sequenced sample: PBMCs. This TCR derives from a man aged 50 to 60 in good health and CMV-seronegative. This rearrangement joins TRBV7-8 to TRBJ2-5; 7 positions match TRBD1. The DNA for the CDR3 is TGTGCCAGCAGCGCGTTGACAGGGCAAGAGACCCAGTACTTC. This codes for CASSALTGQETQYF.